The 32 T cell receptor beta chains below all came from one sample that was sequenced in a study of blood T cell repertoires in COVID-19. The repertoire was sequenced with immunoSEQ multiplex PCR; TCRdb's copy has only in-frame clones and lacks some. The sample comprises more than 300,000 clones, 89% of which are singletons, and nearly 6.5% rests with the top ten. The sequencing input was peripheral blood. These receptors were obtained from a man younger than 35 who had recovered from COVID-19.

The V gene is TRBV2, the J gene TRBJ2-3; weak D call: TRBD2 (6 bases). The germline V gene encodes CDR1 SNHLY and CDR2 FYNNEI. The CDR3 spans 17 residues. With 3 bases removed from V and 6 bases from J, the gap between germline ends came to 22 bases. CDR3 amino acids: CASSDDSSGDPDDTQYF. In DNA, the CDR3 is TGTGCCAGCAGTGATGATAGTAGCGGAGACCCGGACGATACGCAGTATTTT.

The chain employs TRBV3-1 (or the pseudogene TRBV3-2) and TRBJ2-7; 9 nucleotides match TRBD2. Losses at the gene ends were 3 bases for V and 0 bases for J; bases not matched to a gene: 3. The CDR3 runs to 15 residues. Per the germline V gene, CDR1 is LGHDT and CDR2 is YNNKEL (reference sequence). In nucleotides, the CDR3 is TGTGCCAGCAGCCATCCTAGCGGGAACTCCTACGAGCAGTACTTC. It translates to CASSHPSGNSYEQYF.

This chain uses TRBV12-5 with TRBJ2-5, with D perhaps matching TRBD1 (5 bases). V was trimmed by 6 bases and J by 4 bases, leaving 9 bases between them. This CDR3 comprises 12 residues. Germline lookup yields CDR1 LGHNT and CDR2 FRNRAP. This CDR3 is CASGGAGETQYF. CDR3 nucleotides: TGTGCTAGTGGAGGGGCTGGAGAGACCCAGTACTTC. Looking up the rest from reference TRBV12-5 and TRBJ2-5 gives the full variable domain: DARVTQTPRHKVTEMGQEVTMRCQPILGHNTVFWYRQTMMQGLELLAYFRNRAPLDDSGMPKDRFSAEMPDATLATLKIQPSEPRDSAVYFCASGGAGETQYFGPGTRLLVL.

This chain uses TRBV6-6 with TRBJ1-1; TRBD1 is a possible D gene (5 bases). V was shortened by 7 bases and J by 5 bases, with 17 bases between the two germline ends. The germline V gene has CDR1 MNHNY and CDR2 SVGAGI (reference sequence). This CDR3 comprises 14 residues. DNA of the CDR3: TGTGCCAGCACCACGGGGCAGGGAGGGACTGAAGCTTTCTTT. Translation: CASTTGQGGTEAFF.

This chain joins TRBV10-3 and TRBJ2-5; 7 bases line up with TRBD1. Germline V gene data show CDR1 as ENHRY and CDR2 as SYGVKD. The J segment lost 5 bases and the V segment lost 10 bases, leaving 7 bases of the junction unmatched. CDR3 size: 12 residues. CDR3 nucleotide sequence: TGTGCCACACAGGGGCCAGGGGAGACCCAGTACTTC. Amino acid sequence: CATQGPGETQYF.

V gene TRBV20-1 combines with J gene TRBJ2-7; 10 bases map to TRBD1. Germline values: CDR1 DFQATT, CDR2 SNEGSKA (reference sequence). The CDR3 runs 11 residues. The trim removed 6 bases at V and 5 bases at J, leaving 1 base unmatched. This chain's CDR3 is CSADRGDEQYF. Here the CDR3 DNA reads TGCAGTGCGGACAGGGGGGACGAGCAGTACTTC.

The rearrangement joins TRBV15 to TRBJ1-6, with 7 bases that match TRBD1. The ends lost 0 bases at V and 14 bases at J; junction bases unmatched: 4. The CDR3 extends over 13 amino acids. Germline lookup yields CDR1 LNHNV and CDR2 YYDKDF (reference sequence). In DNA, the CDR3 is TGTGCCACCAGCAGAGATTGGCAGGGGGCCCTCCACTTT. Protein: CATSRDWQGALHF.

This rearrangement joins TRBV18 to TRBJ2-7, with TRBD1 identical over 11 bases. Germline CDR1 and CDR2: KGHSH and LQKENI. This CDR3 has 14 residues. V shed 8 bases and J 5 bases; nucleotides not matched to a gene: 8. The CDR3 DNA is TGTGCCAGCGACAACGGACAGGGGGCTAACGAGCAGTACTTC. This translates into CASDNGQGANEQYF.

This clone was recorded once. CDR3 sequence (DNA): TGTGCCAGCAGCTTCATGACAGCTGGGGCCAACGTCCTGACTTTC. This gives the protein CASSFMTAGANVLTF. The chain carries TRBV5-6 and TRBJ2-6; maybe TRBD1 (5 bases). Trimming pared 2 bases from V and 2 bases from J, leaving 8 bases between. Germline V gene lookup returns CDR1 SGHDT and CDR2 YYEEEE. The CDR3 spans 15 residues.

This clone was counted a single time. The chain employs TRBV6-5 and TRBJ2-3, with D possibly TRBD1 on 6 matching bases. V was clipped by 10 bases and J by 0 bases, with 14 bases between them. The CDR3 contains 14 residues. Germline CDR1 reads MNHEY; CDR2 reads SVGAGI. CDR3 coding DNA: TGTGCCACCACCCAGGGGATTAGCACAGATACGCAGTATTTT. Translating gives CATTQGISTDTQYF.

The chain couples TRBV18 to TRBJ2-3; no firm D call. The CDR3 covers 14 residues. V was trimmed by 1 base and J by 2 bases, leaving 7 bases between them. Per the germline V gene, CDR1 is KGHSH and CDR2 is LQKENI. This CDR3 is CASSPLRNTDTQYF. In DNA form, the CDR3 reads TGTGCCAGCTCACCACTCAGGAACACAGATACGCAGTATTTT.

The chain recombines TRBV19 with TRBJ1-2, with TRBD1 identical over 9 bases. After removal of 2 bases from V and 1 base from J, the junction contained 5 bases not matched to a gene. This CDR3 has 16 amino acids. Per the germline V gene, CDR1 is LNHDA and CDR2 is SQIVND (reference sequence). The CDR3: CASSIKWTGVNYGYTF. DNA of the CDR3: TGTGCCAGTAGTATAAAGTGGACAGGGGTTAACTATGGCTACACCTTC.

This CDR3 is CATSLRASGGAYNEQFF. The CDR3 nucleotides are TGTGCCACCAGCCTCCGGGCCAGCGGGGGGGCCTACAATGAGCAGTTCTTC. The chain joins TRBV15 to TRBJ2-1; 10 nucleotides match TRBD2. Looked up from germline, CDR1 is LNHNV and CDR2 is YYDKDF (reference sequence). The CDR3 has 17 residues. Germline trimming cut 5 bases from V and 2 bases from J; bases unmatched to any gene: 9.

The chain's CDR3 is CASSTAGNTEAFF. The CDR3 DNA follows: TGTGCCAGTAGTACCGCAGGGAACACTGAAGCTTTCTTT. V is TRBV19 and J is TRBJ1-1, with no clear D. Germline lookup yields CDR1 LNHDA and CDR2 SQIVND (reference sequence). The CDR3 is 13 amino acids. Trimming removed 4 bases from V and 1 base from J, with 7 bases in between.

The gene calls are TRBV3-1 (or the pseudogene TRBV3-2) and TRBJ1-6; maybe TRBD1 (6 bases). Germline CDR1 LGHDT, CDR2 YNNKEL (reference sequence). The CDR3 totals 16 residues. V lost 1 base, J lost 10 bases, and 17 bases lay in between. The CDR3 DNA reads TGTGCCAGCAGCCAAGCCTCCCTCAGGGGTGGATCACCCCTCCACTTT. It encodes CASSQASLRGGSPLHF.

This clone is a singleton in its sample. This rearrangement joins TRBV6-5 to TRBJ2-7; 9 bases are a match to TRBD2. Trimming removed 6 bases from V and 3 bases from J; junction bases left unmatched: 9. The CDR3 is made up of 15 amino acids. Germline CDR1 reads MNHEY; CDR2 reads SVGAGI. DNA for the CDR3: TGTGCCAGCAGACCCAGCGGGGGGCACCTCTACGAGCAGTACTTC. This sequence encodes CASRPSGGHLYEQYF.

For the CDR3, the DNA is TGCGCCAGCAGCTTGTTCGGGACAGCGAACACCGGGGAGCTGTTTTTT. Translation gives CASSLFGTANTGELFF. The rearrangement uses TRBV5-1 and TRBJ2-2, with 7 bases identical to TRBD1. The V gene end was trimmed by 1 base and the J gene end by 0 bases; junction bases not matched to a gene: 3. Germline V CDR1 and CDR2: SGHRS, YFSETQ. The CDR3 totals 16 residues.

V gene TRBV29-1 combines with J gene TRBJ2-1; 8 nucleotides match TRBD1. The CDR3 is 15 residues long. Unmatched junction bases numbered 10, after V lost 4 bases and J lost 5 bases. Germline values: CDR1 SQVTM, CDR2 ANQGSEA. The DNA of the CDR3 is TGCAGCGTTGCTAAGCAGGGGGCGCAGAACAATGAGCAGTTCTTC. This sequence encodes CSVAKQGAQNNEQFF.

This clone has a handful of counts. This chain uses TRBV4-1 with TRBJ2-7; TRBD2 matches at 14 bases. Germline trimming cut 2 bases from V and 4 bases from J; bases unmatched to any gene: 7. The CDR3 loop spans 17 amino acids. CDR1 is MGHRA, CDR2 YSYEKL, per germline. The CDR3 protein is CASSQPSGTSGSYEQYF. In nucleotides, the CDR3 is TGCGCCAGCAGCCAACCATCTGGGACTAGCGGGAGTTACGAGCAGTACTTC.

J is TRBJ1-2 and V is TRBV29-1; no clear D gene. Germline CDR1 reads SQVTM; CDR2 reads ANQGSEA. This CDR3 is built from 14 residues. Trimming cost V 7 bases and J 2 bases, with 17 bases left between them. CDR3 amino acids: CSATAGIANYGYTF. The CDR3 nucleotides are TGCAGCGCCACGGCCGGGATCGCAAACTATGGCTACACCTTC.

This clone was counted a single time. The chain joins TRBV5-8 to TRBJ2-7; possible D gene TRBD1, 6 bases. The CDR3 loop spans 13 amino acids. Between the trimmed V and J ends, which lost 1 base and 3 bases, there was a span of 8 bases. Germline assignment: CDR1 SGHTS and CDR2 YDEGEE. The CDR3 DNA is TGTGCCAGCAGCTTGCTACAGGGCTACGAGCAGTACTTC. Translation: CASSLLQGYEQYF. Full variable domain (outside the CDR3, taken from reference TRBV5-8 and TRBJ2-7): EAGVTQSPTHLIKTRGQQATLRCSPISGHTSVYWYQQALGLGLQFLLWYDEGEERNRGNFPPRFSGRQFPNYSSELNVNALELEDSALYLCASSLLQGYEQYFGPGTRLTVT.

This clone was observed a few times. The rearrangement links TRBV10-1 to TRBJ2-2, with TRBD1 identical over 7 bases. Germline loops: CDR1 WNHNN, CDR2 SYGVQD (reference sequence). V was pared by 8 bases and J by 2 bases, with 2 bases of the junction left unmatched. The CDR3 has 13 residues. CDR3 bases: TGCGCCAGCGGGACAGCCAACACCGGGGAGCTGTTTTTT. The encoded protein is CASGTANTGELFF.

This clone was seen more than once but under ten times. The chain carries TRBV7-3 and TRBJ1-2; TRBD1 matches 8 bases. CDR3 length: 13 residues. Germline V gene data show CDR1 as SGHTA and CDR2 as FQGTGA. Trimming removed 3 bases from V and 6 bases from J; junction bases left unmatched: 3. CDR3 residues: CASSFSTGDGYTF. CDR3 DNA sequence: TGTGCCAGCAGCTTCTCGACAGGGGATGGCTACACCTTC.

The chain links TRBV24-1 to TRBJ2-1; the match to TRBD2 covers 7 bases. The J segment lost 0 bases and the V segment lost 9 bases, leaving 1 base of the junction unmatched. Germline V CDR1 and CDR2: KGHDR, SFDVKD. The CDR3 totals 13 residues. CDR3 in amino acids: CATGGSSYNEQFF. In nucleotides, the CDR3 is TGTGCCACCGGCGGGAGCTCCTACAATGAGCAGTTCTTC.

The J gene is TRBJ1-2, the V gene TRBV29-1, with TRBD1 matching over 7 bases. In germline, CDR1 is SQVTM, CDR2 ANQGSEA. With 7 bases clipped from V and 3 bases from J, the junction kept 8 bases outside the gene matches. This CDR3 has 13 residues. The CDR3 coding sequence is TGCAGCGCTCGGCAACAGGGGCACTATGGCTACACCTTC. This sequence encodes CSARQQGHYGYTF.

This chain links TRBV9 with TRBJ1-3; D unclear. V lost 3 bases and J lost 1, with 8 bases in between. The CDR3 has 14 amino acids. The V gene's germline CDR1 is SGDLS and CDR2 YYNGEE. CDR3 bases: TGTGCCAGCAGCGCGGGTGGATCTGGAAACACCATATATTTT. Amino acid sequence: CASSAGGSGNTIYF.

The sample holds a few counts of this clone. The V call is TRBV4-1, the J call TRBJ2-4; TRBD2 is a possible D gene (5 bases). Looked up from germline, CDR1 is MGHRA and CDR2 is YSYEKL. V was pared by 3 bases and J by 8 bases, with 11 bases between. This CDR3 is built from 13 residues. This CDR3 is CASSHALGDIQYF. The CDR3 DNA follows: TGCGCCAGCAGCCATGCCCTCGGGGACATTCAGTACTTC.

The chain is built from TRBV7-3 and TRBJ2-2; maybe TRBD2 (5 bases). Germline loops: CDR1 SGHTA, CDR2 FQGTGA. This CDR3 has 13 amino acids. With 4 bases removed from V and 7 bases from J, the gap between germline ends came to 10 bases. The CDR3 loop is CASSSRGFGELFF. CDR3 DNA sequence: TGTGCCAGCAGCTCCCGGGGTTTCGGGGAGCTGTTTTTT.

This clone was detected a few times. The V and J genes are TRBV9 and TRBJ2-5; no clear D. V shed 3 bases and J shed 0 bases, with 3 bases lying between them. CDR1 and CDR2 from the germline V gene are SGDLS and YYNGEE. The CDR3 has 12 amino acids. CDR3 nucleotide sequence: TGTGCCAGCAGCGCCAACCAAGAGACCCAGTACTTC. This encodes CASSANQETQYF.

Comments on this clone: This same CDR3 is encoded by further DNA sequences in the sample. The gene calls are TRBV15 and TRBJ1-1; 7 bases align to TRBD1. CDR1 and CDR2 from the germline V gene are LNHNV and YYDKDF (reference sequence). CDR3 length: 13 amino acids. Trimming at V came to 2 bases and at J to 4 bases, leaving 1 base not matched to a gene. The CDR3 sequence is CATSRTGATEAFF. The CDR3 DNA reads TGTGCCACCAGCAGAACAGGGGCCACTGAAGCTTTCTTT.

This sequence joins TRBV9 and TRBJ2-7, with TRBD2 matching 8 bases. Looked up from germline, CDR1 is SGDLS and CDR2 is YYNGEE. J was trimmed by 3 bases and V by 0 bases; bases with no gene match: 8. The CDR3 spans 16 residues. CDR3 in amino acids: CASSVEPAGALYEQYF. The CDR3 region has the DNA TGTGCCAGCAGCGTAGAACCAGCGGGAGCCCTCTACGAGCAGTACTTC.

The chain couples TRBV5-1 to TRBJ1-3; D not certain. The CDR3 contains 15 residues. V was clipped by 0 bases and J by 3 bases, with 10 bases between them. CDR1 is SGHRS and CDR2 is YFSETQ in the germline V gene. The CDR3 region has the DNA TGCGCCAGCAGCTTGGCCCTAGCCGTTGGAAACACCATATATTTT. It specifies CASSLALAVGNTIYF.